This TCR beta chain is from a study of blood T cell repertoires in COVID-19 (dated by TCRdb to about 2020). As for the study more broadly: Samples from collaborators originated in the United States, Italy and Spain and spanned both the acute and convalescent phases of COVID-19. The samples were drawn from two sources: the first 160 participants of the ongoing ImmuneRACE study, and approximately 1,300 subjects contributed by 6 global collaborators. The material from the prospective study consisted of cDNA or gDNA derived from T cells, B-cell-depleted T cells, or PBMCs. The dataset comprised deeply sampled blood TCRbeta repertoires from subjects exposed to, actively infected with, or recovered from COVID-19. The sample metadata nearly always contained a de-identified subject ID, COVID-19 status, age in years and sex. Where available, HLA class I and class II types were taken from metadata supplied by the sample provider and were not determined by assay-based typing. The repertoires were released in a freely available public database meant as a resource for research on the immune response to SARS-CoV-2. Here is what the overall study found, with its caveats: The amount of clinical and demographic metadata varied by source and participant and was provided uncurated.

Of note for this clone: It has no known antigen specificity. One base away there is no much larger clone; base qualities are not given.

In Seattle, one collaborating source enrolled patients while the infection was active and tracked those patients longitudinally over the course of disease. Whole blood was collected in K2EDTA tubes by collaborating institutions according to the institutions' own protocols. For TCRbeta analysis, collaborators shipped samples in one of three forms: frozen whole blood, isolated PBMCs, or DNA extracted from either of those sample types. The immunoSEQ Assay, a bias-controlled multiplex PCR, was used to amplify TCRbeta CDR3 regions from genomic DNA. From the authors' description of their analysis: The number of nucleated cells in each sample was estimated by amplification of reference gene primers within the assay. To quantify the absolute abundance of each unique TCRbeta CDR3 rearrangement, sequence reads were collapsed and filtered. For each sample, productive Simpson clonality was calculated as the square root of Simpson's diversity index over productive rearrangements. Sourced from immuneACCESS, this table was stored by TCRdb with only in-frame sequences that have V and J called. A share of the clones is absent; for the studies checked, an unresolved V gene accounts for under half, and the remainder has no known explanation. The DNA was the basis for D and trimming; V, J and clone size are from that table. For this sample the table gives about 290,000 clones, of which roughly 91% were detected only once. The ten largest clones capture more than 9.5% of the sample.

The CDR3 runs 14 residues from the cysteine to the phenylalanine. Only CDR3 DNA is held: 42 bases, read in frame from base 1. V ends up 4 bases short and J 4 bases short, with an unmatched junction base count of 5. In the germline V gene (reference sequence), CDR1 corresponds to SGHNT and CDR2 to YYREEE. The receptor chain draws on TRBV5-4 and TRBJ2-3, with 8 bases in between that match TRBD1. Sequencing was carried out using peripheral blood. The receptor comes from a woman aged 25-40 years with COVID-19, enrolled during active disease. The DNA sequence is as follows: TGTGCCAGCAGCGCGGACAGGGCGTCAGATACGCAGTATTTT. This is translated as CASSADRASDTQYF.